This T cell receptor beta chain emerged from a study of T-cell memory formation after mild COVID-19. Whole-study findings and limits: A balance of CD4 and CD8 characterized clones contracting day 15 to 85, whereas later expanders leaned CD4+. Pre-infection memory showed some responding clones, and this suggested that cross-reactive memory joined. Contracting CD4+ clones were located mainly in CM and EM, and CD8+ clones in EMRA.

UMIs and sample barcodes were carried by the TCR alpha and TCR beta cDNA libraries that 5'RACE produced using constant-segment primers. Via MiXCR, TCRdb re-called the 5' RACE reads, giving one row per CDR3 protein. The repertoire holds hundreds of thousands of distinct CDR3 sequences, with around 20% as singletons. This clonotype occurred a few times. Its matching antigen is unknown. The sample taken for sequencing was PBMCs or a T cell subset sorted from them (not recorded which). The TCR comes from an adult woman who had mild COVID-19 (a few samples of this study predate the infection). Cell type and time point are not known.

Written as DNA, the CDR3 is TGTGCCAGCAGCCCCCACAGGGCTGAAGCTTTCTTT. It codes for CASSPHRAEAFF. This rearrangement joins TRBV13 to TRBJ1-1; perhaps TRBD1 as D (6 bases). The V gene lost 5 bases and the J gene lost 6 bases, with 10 bases spanning the gap. The CDR3 totals 12 residues. Germline V lookup: CDR1 PRHDT, CDR2 FYEKMQ (reference sequence).